This T cell receptor (beta chain) originates from a study of cytomegalovirus exposure and HLA in healthy donors. The germline CDR1 and CDR2 sequences are SGHTA and FQGTGA. Unmatched junction bases numbered 8, after V lost 6 bases and J lost 1 base. The CDR3 is 15 amino acids. Researchers ran the PCR with 60 Vbeta and 13 Jbeta primers. Method: immunoSEQ multiplex PCR; TCRdb's copy keeps in-frame clones and lacks some. The sample contains 120,000 or so clones, about 83% of which appear only once. Sequenced input: PBMCs. The chain has TRBV7-3 and TRBJ2-7, with 8 bases fitting TRBD1. The source of this sequence is a woman aged 40-49 years in good health and CMV-seropositive. DNA of the CDR3: TGTGCCAGCAGTTCTGAATGGACAGGGTCCTACGAGCAGTACTTC. This codes for CASSSEWTGSYEQYF. The whole variable domain, filled in from reference TRBV7-3 and TRBJ2-7, reads GAGVSQTPSNKVTEKGKYVELRCDPISGHTALYWYRQSLGQGPEFLIYFQGTGAADDSGLPNDRFFAVRPEGSVSTLKIQRTERGDSAVYLCASSSEWTGSYEQYFGPGTRLTVT.